Below, 27 T cell receptor beta chains from the same sample are listed, as sequenced in a study of CD8 T cells in cerebrospinal fluid in Alzheimer's disease. One entry per CDR3 protein, without DNA, is what TCRdb gives after re-calling the 10x single-cell sequencing reads. This sample's table has over 1,500 distinct CDR3 sequences. Sequenced sample: cerebrospinal fluid. Receptors originate from a human donor with mild cognitive impairment.

Measured by frequency, this clonotype is medium-sized. The chain links TRBV28 to TRBJ2-1; TCRdb calls TRBD1, which cannot be checked without DNA. Germline V gene data show CDR1 as MDHEN and CDR2 as SYDVKM. The CDR3 sequence is 13 residues long. This CDR3 reads CASRGDWGHEQFF.

This clonotype is called medium-sized based on its frequency. The chain combines TRBV12-3 or TRBV12-4 with TRBJ1-6; absent DNA, TCRdb's TRBD1 call cannot be checked. CDR3 length equals 16 residues. CDR3 residues: CASSRTVGSYNSPLHF.

This clonotype is deemed medium-sized by its frequency. The gene calls are TRBV6-5 and TRBJ1-6; the D call of TRBD1 rests on TCRdb alone, since no DNA is present to check it. The germline V gene encodes CDR1 MNHEY and CDR2 SVGAGI. This CDR3 has 14 residues. CDR3 in amino acids: CASRGTGGNSPLHF.

This clonotype counts as medium-sized by frequency. The chain carries TRBV2 and TRBJ2-1. The CDR3 runs to 12 residues. Germline CDR1 SNHLY, CDR2 FYNNEI. The CDR3 spells CASRGSRSGQFF.

By frequency, this clonotype registers medium-sized (0.01 to 0.1%). The chain's CDR3 is CASTRTEDYEQYF. The chain has TRBV11-1 and TRBJ2-7. From germline, CDR1 is SGHAT and CDR2 FQDESV (reference sequence). This CDR3 has 13 amino acids.

This clonotype ranks as medium-sized (0.01 to 0.1%) in terms of frequency. The chain recombines TRBV29-1 with TRBJ2-3; as DNA is missing, the TRBD2 call by TCRdb cannot be tested. The CDR3 length is 14 residues. CDR1 is SQVTM and CDR2 is ANQGSEA in the germline V gene. The CDR3 spells CSVPAMGSTDTQYF.

The genes are TRBV19 and TRBJ1-2; TCRdb calls TRBD1, which cannot be checked without DNA. Looked up from germline, CDR1 is LNHDA and CDR2 is SQIVND (reference sequence). The length of the CDR3 is 13 residues. Here the CDR3 reads CASSGGAHYGYTF.

Considering frequency, this clonotype is medium-sized. The J gene is TRBJ2-7, the V gene TRBV11-3; TCRdb designates TRBD2, a call that cannot be tested without DNA. The CDR3 runs to 15 residues. Germline V gene sequence: CDR1 SGHNT, CDR2 YENEEA. The CDR3 reads CASSLGVAGGEEQYF.

The rearrangement links TRBV5-1 to TRBJ1-1. CDR1 and CDR2 from the germline V gene are SGHRS and YFSETQ. The CDR3 extends over 13 amino acids. The CDR3 here is CASRKDVNTEAFF.

This clonotype is classed as medium-sized (0.01 to 0.1%) by frequency. The V gene is TRBV25-1, the J gene TRBJ1-1. Germline V gene sequence: CDR1 MGHDK, CDR2 SYGVNS. The CDR3 runs to 14 residues. CDR3 residues: CASSEGRYNTEAFF.

The genes are TRBV9 and TRBJ1-6. Per germline, CDR1 SGDLS and CDR2 YYNGEE. The CDR3 loop spans 13 amino acids. The CDR3 sequence is CASSVVANSPLHF.

This clonotype is medium-sized by frequency. V and J are TRBV6-5 and TRBJ2-7; TCRdb outputs TRBD1, but without DNA this stays unchecked. In germline, CDR1 is MNHEY, CDR2 SVGAGI. The CDR3 is made up of 13 amino acids. CDR3 in amino acids: CASSGPGVYEQYF.

This clonotype is deemed medium-sized by its frequency. V usage is TRBV11-3 and J usage is TRBJ2-1. Germline V gives CDR1 SGHNT, CDR2 YENEEA. The CDR3 extends over 12 amino acids. CDR3 sequence reads: CASSFNHNEQFF.

This clonotype counts as medium-sized by frequency. V is TRBV20-1 and J is TRBJ2-1; TCRdb proposes TRBD2, but this gene call is untestable without DNA. There are 13 residues in the CDR3. Germline V CDR1 and CDR2: DFQATT, SNEGSKA (reference sequence). CDR3 sequence reads: CSASGSRDNEQFF.

This clonotype is labeled medium-sized based on frequency. The chain has TRBV6-5 and TRBJ2-7; absent DNA, TCRdb's TRBD2 call cannot be checked. CDR1 and CDR2 from the germline V gene are MNHEY and SVGAGI. The CDR3 is 15 amino acids. The CDR3 loop reads CASSTSGGGGGEQYF.

This clonotype registers large by frequency. The chain employs TRBV20-1 and TRBJ2-1; TCRdb gives TRBD2 as the D gene, but with no DNA this cannot be confirmed. Per the germline V gene, CDR1 is DFQATT and CDR2 is SNEGSKA (reference sequence). The CDR3 has 15 amino acids. The CDR3 sequence is CSAREPAEPYNEQFF.

In terms of frequency, this clonotype is medium-sized (0.01 to 0.1%). The CDR3 sequence: CASSLDGPFSGNTIYF. The chain recombines TRBV27 with TRBJ1-3. The CDR3 totals 16 residues. From germline, CDR1 is MNHEY and CDR2 SMNVEV (reference sequence).

The CDR3 protein is CASSYRRGGYEQYF. V gene TRBV6-5 combines with J gene TRBJ2-7; with no DNA, the TCRdb D assignment of TRBD2 cannot be verified. CDR3 size: 14 residues. Germline-derived CDR1 and CDR2 are MNHEY and SVGAGI.

According to its frequency, this clonotype is medium-sized. This rearrangement joins TRBV28 to TRBJ2-7; the TRBD1 assignment by TCRdb is unverifiable without DNA. CDR3 length equals 15 residues. Germline assignment: CDR1 MDHEN and CDR2 SYDVKM. CDR3 residues: CASSYPGQGAHEQYF.

This clonotype shows up as large (0.1 to 1%) by frequency. The CDR3 sequence: CASSLDTQYSNQPQHF. This chain links TRBV12-3 or TRBV12-4 with TRBJ1-5. The CDR3 contains 16 residues.

Considering frequency, this clonotype is medium-sized. The chain couples TRBV20-1 to TRBJ2-3; the D call from TCRdb, TRBD2, cannot be confirmed without DNA. The germline gives CDR1 DFQATT, CDR2 SNEGSKA (reference sequence). CDR3 length: 15 amino acids. The CDR3 sequence is CSVPTSGRAADTQYF.

This clonotype is classed as medium-sized by frequency. This chain uses TRBV4-2 with TRBJ2-7; TCRdb calls TRBD2, which cannot be checked without DNA. CDR1 LGHNA and CDR2 YNFKEQ come from the germline V gene. The CDR3 contains 14 residues. The CDR3 region is CASSQALAGYEQYF.

This clonotype shows up as medium-sized by frequency. This chain links TRBV2 with TRBJ2-7; the D call from TCRdb, TRBD1, cannot be confirmed without DNA. Germline assignment: CDR1 SNHLY and CDR2 FYNNEI. This CDR3 comprises 11 residues. The CDR3 is CASSYDSGQYF.

V usage is TRBV24-1 and J usage is TRBJ1-5; TCRdb reports TRBD1, a call that lacks DNA to check it against. The V gene's germline CDR1 is KGHDR and CDR2 SFDVKD. This CDR3 contains 15 residues. The CDR3 sequence is CATSDYTGRRQPQHF.

This clonotype ranks as medium-sized in terms of frequency. The chain carries TRBV4-2 and TRBJ1-1; TCRdb names TRBD1, which stays unverified in the absence of DNA. Germline V gives CDR1 LGHNA, CDR2 YNFKEQ. This CDR3 comprises 15 residues. CDR3 protein: CASSSRTGGNNEAFF.

By frequency, this clonotype is medium-sized. The gene calls are TRBV7-3 and TRBJ1-1; TCRdb names TRBD1, which stays unverified in the absence of DNA. The CDR3 is 13 residues long. Germline loops: CDR1 SGHTA, CDR2 FQGTGA. The CDR3 loop is CASSRQGNTEAFF.

This clonotype is deemed large (0.1 to 1%) by its frequency. This chain uses TRBV7-9 with TRBJ1-1; TCRdb's D call, TRBD1, is unchecked because there is no DNA. This CDR3 has 15 residues. CDR1 and CDR2 (germline): SEHNR, FQNEAQ (reference sequence). The CDR3 sequence is CASTVPGQGRTEAFF.